These 20 T cell receptor beta chains originate from one sample sequenced in a study of patients and donors after allogeneic stem cell transplantation. TCRdb reanalysed the RT-PCR reads using MiXCR and keeps one entry per CDR3 protein. The repertoire includes more than 150,000 distinct CDR3 sequences, approximately 41% of them detected once, and around 35% sits in the top ten. The sample taken for sequencing was blood, either unsorted or a sorted T cell fraction (not recorded which). The origin of the receptors is a human donor who was either an allogeneic HSCT recipient or a stem cell or donor lymphocyte infusion donor (not recorded which). It is not recorded whose cells these are; they may come from a transplant donor.

The V gene is TRBV12-3 or TRBV12-4, the J gene TRBJ1-2; D uncertain. This CDR3 contains 14 residues. V was shortened by 1 base and J by 4 bases, with 10 bases between the two germline ends. CDR3 protein: CASSLVEGSYGYTF. The CDR3 DNA follows: TGTGCCAGCAGTTTAGTAGAGGGCAGCTATGGCTACACCTTC.

The V and J genes are TRBV16 and TRBJ2-7; no reliable D call. In germline, CDR1 is KGHSY, CDR2 FQNENV. CDR3 length: 14 amino acids. V lost 4 bases, J lost 6 bases, and 16 bases lay in between. The CDR3 sequence: CASSLGFRRPEQYF. The CDR3 nucleotides read TGTGCCAGCAGCCTCGGTTTTCGCAGACCCGAGCAGTACTTC. Full variable domain (missing parts from reference TRBV16 and TRBJ2-7): GEEVAQTPKHLVRGEGQKAKLYCAPIKGHSYVFWYQQVLKNEFKFLISFQNENVFDETGMPKERFSAKCLPNSPCSLEIQATKLEDSAVYFCASSLGFRRPEQYFGPGTRLTVT.

This clonotype was counted between two and nine times. This chain connects TRBV12-3 or TRBV12-4 to TRBJ1-1; a possible D gene is TRBD1 (5 bases). The ends were cut back, 1 base at V and 3 bases at J, with 12 bases in the middle. CDR3 length: 15 amino acids. The chain's CDR3 is CASSLDGGSYTEAFF. The CDR3 bases are TGTGCCAGCAGTTTAGATGGGGGGAGTTACACTGAAGCTTTCTTT.

This clonotype was observed a few times. The CDR3 bases are TGTGCCAGCAGACGAGTAGGGGGAAACTATGGCTACACCTTC. The encoded protein is CASRRVGGNYGYTF. V and J are TRBV6-5 and TRBJ1-2; a weak D match, TRBD1 (6 bases). The CDR3 has 14 residues. Trimming pared 6 bases from V and 2 bases from J, leaving 13 bases between. Germline values: CDR1 MNHEY, CDR2 SVGAGI.

DNA for the CDR3: TGTGCCAGCAGTTTAACTAGCTATGAGCAGTTCTTC. The encoded protein is CASSLTSYEQFF. The gene calls are TRBV6-2 or TRBV6-3 and TRBJ2-1, with a tentative D call TRBD2 (6 bases). Between the trimmed V and J ends, which lost 4 bases and 8 bases, there was a span of 9 bases. This CDR3 comprises 12 residues. Germline lookup yields CDR1 MNHEY and CDR2 SVGEGT.

The chain recombines TRBV6-6 with TRBJ2-5, with TRBD1 matching over 9 bases. CDR3 length equals 14 residues. Germline values: CDR1 MNHNY, CDR2 SVGAGI (reference sequence). The CDR3 DNA sequence: TGTGCTAGTTCGAGGACAGGGGCTTGGGAGACCCAGTACTTC. Translating it yields CASSRTGAWETQYF.

The gene calls are TRBV28 and TRBJ2-7, with D perhaps matching TRBD1 (6 bases). Trimming removed 6 bases from V and 6 bases from J, with 15 bases in between. There are 13 residues in the CDR3. CDR1 MDHEN and CDR2 SYDVKM come from the germline V gene. CDR3 DNA sequence: TGTGCCAGCAGACGCGAACAGGGTGGCGAGCAGTACTTC. It yields the protein CASRREQGGEQYF.

This chain links TRBV28 with TRBJ1-6; D uncertain. CDR1 and CDR2 (germline): MDHEN, SYDVKM. V lost 10 bases and J lost 11, with 9 bases in between. There are 10 residues in the CDR3. The CDR3 is CATGLTPLHF. The DNA for the CDR3 is TGTGCCACCGGTCTCACACCCCTCCACTTT.

This CDR3 reads CASSLSLAHRTWETQYF. The CDR3, as DNA: TGTGCCAGCAGCCTAAGTCTAGCGCATAGGACGTGGGAGACCCAGTACTTC. The rearrangement links TRBV7-9 to TRBJ2-5; possibly TRBD2 for D (6 bases). This CDR3 contains 17 residues. Trimming cost V 5 bases and J 5 bases, with 24 bases left between them. In germline, CDR1 is SEHNR, CDR2 FQNEAQ (reference sequence).

CDR3 nucleotides: TGTGCCATACTCCAACAATATACGCAGTATTTT. Protein sequence: CAILQQYTQYF. The chain has TRBV10-3 and TRBJ2-3; D gene ambiguous. V shed 9 bases and J shed 7 bases, with 11 bases lying between them. The CDR3 sequence is 11 residues long. CDR1 is ENHRY and CDR2 is SYGVKD in the germline V gene.

This sequence joins TRBV7-8 and TRBJ1-6; D not certain. The CDR3 runs 12 residues. Trimming stripped 5 bases from V and 9 bases from J, with 8 bases between. In germline, CDR1 is SGHVS, CDR2 FQNEAQ. CDR3 bases: TGTGCCAGCAGCCTCCCGGCTTCACCCCTCCACTTT. Translated, it gives CASSLPASPLHF.

CDR3 residues: CASSSAAGVGHTIYF. The CDR3 DNA sequence: TGTGCCAGCAGCTCGGCCGCAGGGGTAGGGCACACCATATATTTT. The chain links TRBV5-6 to TRBJ1-3; a weak D match, TRBD1 (6 bases). V was pared by 3 bases and J by 8 bases, with 18 bases between. CDR1 is SGHDT and CDR2 is YYEEEE in the germline V gene. CDR3 length equals 15 residues.

This clonotype was counted once. This sequence joins TRBV5-1 and TRBJ1-2; D not resolved. This CDR3 is built from 12 residues. Germline-derived CDR1 and CDR2 are SGHRS and YFSETQ. Trimming cost V 0 bases and J 6 bases, with 6 bases left between them. The CDR3 coding sequence is TGCGCCAGCAGCTTGGGGCTCGATGGCTACACCTTC. Protein: CASSLGLDGYTF.

The gene calls are TRBV20-1 and TRBJ2-1; TRBD2 aligns across 15 bases. CDR3 length: 15 amino acids. In germline, CDR1 is DFQATT, CDR2 SNEGSKA (reference sequence). The junction had 6 bases not matched to a gene; V was cut back by 3 bases and J by 9 bases. In DNA form, the CDR3 reads TGCAGTGCTAGTCCGGGACTAGCGGGAGGAATTGAGCAGTTCTTC. Translating it yields CSASPGLAGGIEQFF.

The J gene is TRBJ1-1, the V gene TRBV6-5; tentatively, D is TRBD1 (5 bases). Trimming pared 2 bases from V and 1 base from J, leaving 8 bases between. Germline CDR1 reads MNHEY; CDR2 reads SVGAGI. CDR3 length: 14 residues. The CDR3 loop is CASSYGGENTEAFF. CDR3 nucleotide sequence: TGTGCCAGCAGTTACGGGGGTGAGAACACTGAAGCTTTCTTT.

J is TRBJ1-4 and V is TRBV12-3 or TRBV12-4, with 8 bases aligning to TRBD1. The junction had 5 bases not matched to a gene; V was cut back by 3 bases and J by 2 bases. The CDR3 runs to 16 residues. CDR3 sequence reads: CASSFDRGVTNEKLFF. CDR3 in DNA: TGTGCCAGCAGTTTCGACAGGGGAGTGACTAATGAAAAACTGTTTTTT.

The chain links TRBV12-3 or TRBV12-4 to TRBJ1-1; 9 nucleotides match TRBD1. The CDR3 is 15 amino acids. V lost 5 bases, J lost 2 bases, and 6 bases stayed unmatched. The CDR3 bases are TGTGCCAGCAGTCCGCTGACAGGGGGAAACACTGAAGCTTTCTTT. This codes for CASSPLTGGNTEAFF.

The chain couples TRBV9 to TRBJ2-1; 8 nucleotides agree with TRBD2. Germline loops: CDR1 SGDLS, CDR2 YYNGEE. Trimming took 0 bases from V and 8 from J; bases not matched to a gene: 4. The CDR3 is 14 amino acids. In DNA, the CDR3 is TGTGCCAGCAGCGTAGCGGGAGGGTTCGATGAGCAGTTCTTC. Encoded protein: CASSVAGGFDEQFF.

The J gene is TRBJ1-2, the V gene TRBV12-5, with a tentative D call TRBD1 (6 bases). V lost 7 bases to trimming and J lost 1 base, with 19 bases between them. Germline CDR1 reads LGHNT; CDR2 reads FRNRAP. The CDR3 is 16 amino acids. Written as DNA, the CDR3 is TGTGCTAGTGACCTCCATGGCAACAGGGTTAACTATGGCTACACCTTC. Protein product: CASDLHGNRVNYGYTF.

A few counts support this clonotype. The V and J genes are TRBV20-1 and TRBJ1-1; 10 positions agree with TRBD1. The V gene's germline CDR1 is DFQATT and CDR2 SNEGSKA (reference sequence). The trim removed 1 base at V and 5 bases at J, leaving 4 bases unmatched. There are 14 residues in the CDR3. The CDR3 bases are TGCAGTGCTAGAGTCGACAGGGGGCGAACTGAAGCTTTCTTT. Its translation is CSARVDRGRTEAFF.